This TCR beta chain appears in the sequencing data of a study of tumor-infiltrating lymphocytes in localized non-small cell lung cancer. Profiled with immunoSEQ multiplex PCR; TCRdb holds only in-frame clones, not every one. The table has approximately 13,000 clones, more than 65% seen once. In the case of this clone: Its antigen remains unknown.

The germline V gene has CDR1 WSHSY and CDR2 SAAADI. The CDR3 covers 11 residues. V lost 8 bases and J lost 4, with 6 bases in between. General study points: Different pieces of the same tissue were used for each assay.

The sequenced sample consisted of lung tumor tissue. This receptor was taken from a human donor with non-small cell lung cancer. V usage is TRBV10-2 and J usage is TRBJ1-3; D is undetermined. CDR3: CASRAGNTIYF. For the CDR3, the DNA is TGCGCCAGCCGCGCGGGAAACACCATATATTTT.